Given below is one T cell receptor beta chain in context. Its antigen is still unknown. This specimen comes from a study of identical twins. Each cDNA held unique molecular identifiers, and template switching gave it a universal primer site. TCRdb re-derived calls from the 5' RACE reads in MiXCR, one entry per CDR3 protein. The table records some 790,000 distinct CDR3 sequences, 15% to 20% of them present only once. Points from the study as a whole: Within twin pairs, the out-of-frame alpha sequences they shared showed excess low generation probability. Zero-insertion analyses were open to partial confounding by invariant MAIT and iNKT cells. Recombination models fit unrelated individuals' TCR alpha sharing but underestimated twins'.

Another study also made use of these data, one on T cells expressing NK-cell markers.

The clonotype was recovered from a woman aged 18-29 years in good health. Sequencing input: PBMCs.

CDR3 nucleotide sequence: TGTGCCAGCAGTAAGGGGGACAGCCTCTATGGCTACACCTTC. Its translation: CASSKGDSLYGYTF. The V call is TRBV12-3 or TRBV12-4, the J call TRBJ1-2; 7 bases are a match to TRBD1. The CDR3 covers 14 residues. V trimming: 5 bases; J trimming: 4 bases; junction bases outside the gene matches: 7.